The 14 T cell receptor beta chains below were found in one sample sequenced in a study of T-cell reconstitution after alpha-beta-depleted transplantation in children. A TCRbeta library incorporating unique molecular identifiers was prepared. TCRdb independently ran MiXCR on the PCR reads; one entry per CDR3 protein. This repertoire shows approximately 270,000 distinct CDR3 sequences, roughly 25% found once; its top ten account for around 4.8%. The sample consisted of PBMCs, mostly from graft donor cells, taken 360 days after TCRalphabeta/CD19-depleted stem cell transplant. All receptors come from a female patient between 2 and 15 years old who had a stem cell transplant for congenital amegakaryocytic thrombocytopenia, so the T cells may come from the graft donor.

The chain carries TRBV7-9 and TRBJ2-5; D is possibly TRBD2 (6 bases). V dropped 7 bases and J dropped 0 bases, with 12 bases sitting between them. Germline loops: CDR1 SEHNR, CDR2 FQNEAQ (reference sequence). CDR3 size: 14 residues. The CDR3 spells CASTRRGYQETQYF. The CDR3 DNA sequence: TGTGCCAGCACCAGGAGGGGCTACCAAGAGACCCAGTACTTC.

This clonotype was recorded a few times. CDR3 in amino acids: CASSLWEGEPYNEQFF. In DNA, the CDR3 is TGCGCCAGCAGCCTCTGGGAGGGGGAGCCTTACAATGAGCAGTTCTTC. This rearrangement joins TRBV4-1 to TRBJ2-1; perhaps TRBD2 as D (7 bases). Looked up from germline, CDR1 is MGHRA and CDR2 is YSYEKL. CDR3 length: 16 amino acids. V lost 4 bases and J lost 4, with 17 bases in between.

This clonotype was counted between two and nine times. V usage is TRBV19 and J usage is TRBJ2-3; no firm D call. The CDR3 is made up of 14 amino acids. The germline V gene has CDR1 LNHDA and CDR2 SQIVND (reference sequence). The V end was cut by 3 bases, the J end by 0 bases, with 7 bases between. The CDR3 reads CASSIYASTDTQYF. CDR3 DNA: TGTGCCAGTAGTATTTATGCCAGCACAGATACGCAGTATTTT.

This clonotype was seen only a few times. The chain joins TRBV10-3 to TRBJ1-1; D perhaps matches TRBD1 (5 bases). The ends were cut back, 10 bases at V and 6 bases at J, with 15 bases in the middle. This CDR3 is built from 12 residues. Germline CDR1 and CDR2: ENHRY and SYGVKD. The CDR3 region is CATVSGGSEAFF. In nucleotides, the CDR3 is TGTGCCACCGTAAGTGGGGGGTCTGAAGCTTTCTTT.

The rearrangement joins TRBV21-1 to TRBJ2-2; the table's D call, TRBD1, was not checked against the DNA. TRBV21-1 has pseudogene status. This CDR3 contains 16 residues. The CDR3 loop is CASSLRTGGPTGELFF. The DNA for the CDR3 is TGTGCCAGCAGCCTTAGGACAGGGGGCCCCACCGGGGAGCTGTTTTTT.

This chain joins TRBV4-1 and TRBJ2-1; 7 positions match TRBD2. Trimming cost V 3 bases and J 6 bases; bases outside gene matches: 8. The CDR3 runs 15 residues. Germline V gives CDR1 MGHRA, CDR2 YSYEKL. The CDR3 nucleotides are TGCGCCAGCAGCCACCATGGACTAGTCATCAATGAGCAGTTCTTC. Translated: CASSHHGLVINEQFF.

The genes are TRBV5-1 and TRBJ2-7, with 11 positions matching TRBD2. The CDR3 runs 17 residues. The germline gives CDR1 SGHRS, CDR2 YFSETQ. V shed 0 bases, J shed 3 bases, and the junction held 8 bases outside the gene matches. CDR3 sequence (DNA): TGCGCCAGCAGCTTGGCCGGGACTAGCGGCGTGGTCTACGAGCAGTACTTC. Translating it yields CASSLAGTSGVVYEQYF.

The chain links TRBV20-1 to TRBJ2-1; the match to TRBD2 covers 8 bases. Germline lookup yields CDR1 DFQATT and CDR2 SNEGSKA (reference sequence). The CDR3 covers 15 residues. V lost 6 bases, J lost 0 bases, and 7 bases stayed unmatched. CDR3 DNA sequence: TGCAGTGCCCCTACTAGCGGTAGCTCCTACAATGAGCAGTTCTTC. Translation gives CSAPTSGSSYNEQFF.

This clonotype has just a few counts. Sequence at one end of the junction differs from germline and may be a read error. The CDR3 spells CAISAGPDRANTGELFF. The CDR3 region has the DNA TGTGCCATAAGTGCAGGGCCGGACAGAGCGAACACCGGGGAGCTGTTTTTT. The chain joins TRBV10-3 to TRBJ2-2; weak D call: TRBD1 (6 bases). The CDR3 loop spans 17 amino acids. Germline V gene data show CDR1 as ENHRY and CDR2 as SYGVKD.

This clonotype was seen a few times. The rearrangement links TRBV20-1 to TRBJ1-1, with no clear D. The V gene lost 7 bases and the J gene lost 4 bases, with 10 bases spanning the gap. The CDR3 totals 11 residues. Per the germline V gene, CDR1 is DFQATT and CDR2 is SNEGSKA (reference sequence). The CDR3 sequence: CSGIGGTEAFF. CDR3 sequence (DNA): TGCAGTGGCATAGGTGGCACTGAAGCTTTCTTT.

This rearrangement joins TRBV5-1 to TRBJ2-3; D not certain. Per germline, CDR1 SGHRS and CDR2 YFSETQ. Between the trimmed V and J ends, which lost 3 bases and 1 base, there was a span of 15 bases. The CDR3 contains 16 residues. The CDR3 protein is CASSSGSSTGTDTQYF. CDR3 DNA: TGCGCCAGCAGCTCAGGTTCCAGCACAGGCACAGATACGCAGTATTTT.

The sample holds a few counts of this clonotype. The J gene is TRBJ1-3, the V gene TRBV20-1; D remains ambiguous. Germline-derived CDR1 and CDR2 are DFQATT and SNEGSKA (reference sequence). V was trimmed by 4 bases and J by 0 bases, leaving 16 bases between them. CDR3 length: 16 amino acids. CDR3 sequence (DNA): TGCAGTGCTACCTACGAGGACGGAATCTCTGGAAACACCATATATTTT. It specifies CSATYEDGISGNTIYF.

This chain joins TRBV24-1 and TRBJ1-5; the match to TRBD1 covers 11 bases. There are 18 residues in the CDR3. The germline V gene has CDR1 KGHDR and CDR2 SFDVKD. J was trimmed by 2 bases and V by 9 bases; bases with no gene match: 14. The CDR3 DNA reads TGTGCCACCCCTGGACAGGGGGCGGTAGTAATCGGCAATCAGCCCCAGCATTTT. Amino acids: CATPGQGAVVIGNQPQHF.

The chain is built from TRBV6-2 or TRBV6-3 and TRBJ1-3; D is uncertain. This CDR3 is 14 amino acids long. V was clipped by 5 bases and J by 0 bases, with 8 bases between them. The germline V gene encodes CDR1 MNHEY and CDR2 SVGEGT. This chain's CDR3 is CASSPGFSGNTIYF. CDR3 sequence (DNA): TGTGCCAGCAGTCCGGGCTTCTCTGGAAACACCATATATTTT.